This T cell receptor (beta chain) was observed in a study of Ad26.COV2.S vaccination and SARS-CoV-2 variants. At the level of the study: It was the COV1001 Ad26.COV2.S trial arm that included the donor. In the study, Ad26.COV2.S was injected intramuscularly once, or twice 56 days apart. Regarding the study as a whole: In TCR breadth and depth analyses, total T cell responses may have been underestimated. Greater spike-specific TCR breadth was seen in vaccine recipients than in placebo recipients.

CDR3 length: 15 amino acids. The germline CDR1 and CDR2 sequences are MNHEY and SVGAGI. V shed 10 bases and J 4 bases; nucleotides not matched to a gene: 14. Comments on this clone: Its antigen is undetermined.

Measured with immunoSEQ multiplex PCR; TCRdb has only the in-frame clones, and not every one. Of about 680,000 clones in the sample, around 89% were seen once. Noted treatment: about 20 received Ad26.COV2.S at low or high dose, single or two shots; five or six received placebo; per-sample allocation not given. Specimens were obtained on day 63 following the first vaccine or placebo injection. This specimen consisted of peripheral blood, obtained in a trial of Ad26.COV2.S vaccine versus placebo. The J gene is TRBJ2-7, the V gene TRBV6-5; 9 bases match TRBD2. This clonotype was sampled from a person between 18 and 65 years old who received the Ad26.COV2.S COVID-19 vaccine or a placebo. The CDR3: CAISSVGLALYEQYF. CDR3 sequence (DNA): TGTGCCATCTCCTCCGTGGGACTAGCATTGTACGAGCAGTACTTC.